The clone carrying this T cell receptor (beta chain) was counted many times. Its cognate antigen is unknown. The missing CDR3 end, 3 residues past where the read stops, is filled in from the germline J gene. The data derive from a study of T cell clonality in common variable immunodeficiency. Notes on the study in general: CVID subjects showed higher TCRbeta clonality than healthy controls. Repertoire-complication correlations in CVID were limited by patient heterogeneity.

Germline V gives CDR1 SGHNT, CDR2 YENEEA. The germline V and J ends were trimmed by 5 bases and 4 bases, with 8 bases remaining between them. The CDR3 is 13 amino acids. Clones were sequenced by immunoSEQ multiplex PCR, and TCRdb holds only the in-frame ones, with some missing. Listed here are about 55,000 clones without any singletons, the top ten holding 0.65% to 1%. Both groups were predominantly of Caucasian heritage. Sequenced material: peripheral blood mononuclear cells. V gene TRBV11-3 combines with J gene TRBJ2-2, with TRBD1 as a possible D gene (5 bases). The receptor's source is a person aged 18 to 70 in good health. The part of the CDR3 DNA that was read is TGTGCCAGCAGCCTGACAGTCACCGGGGAG. Translation: CASSLTVTGE. The full CDR3 reads CASSLTVTGELFF.